This T cell receptor (beta chain) was found in a study of long-term antiretroviral therapy in people with HIV. The run of the v3.0 immunoSEQ assay was at survey level. Measured with immunoSEQ multiplex PCR; TCRdb has only the in-frame clones, and not every one. Of about 8,800 clones listed, about four fifths are singletons. Researchers secured at least one pre-ART and at least two post-ART PBMC samples from each donor. Participants who had HIV were, without exception, treated in the United States. Cryopreserved PBMC, at about 0.85-10 million per sample, were present before DNA extraction. CDR3 size: 15 residues. Trimming took 2 bases from V and 0 from J, leaving 9 bases between them. Germline CDR1 SGHTA, CDR2 FQGTGA.

The chain uses TRBV7-3 and TRBJ2-3; D unresolved. The sample in question was unsorted PBMCs, obtained 1.8 years before starting antiretroviral therapy. The TCR originated in a man between 35 and 55 years old with HIV. CDR3 DNA sequence: TGTGCCAGCAGCTTACAGGAGACTAGCACAGATACGCAGTATTTT. Translated: CASSLQETSTDTQYF. Full variable domain (remainder filled in from reference TRBV7-3 and TRBJ2-3): GAGVSQTPSNKVTEKGKYVELRCDPISGHTALYWYRQSLGQGPEFLIYFQGTGAADDSGLPNDRFFAVRPEGSVSTLKIQRTERGDSAVYLCASSLQETSTDTQYFGPGTRLTVL.